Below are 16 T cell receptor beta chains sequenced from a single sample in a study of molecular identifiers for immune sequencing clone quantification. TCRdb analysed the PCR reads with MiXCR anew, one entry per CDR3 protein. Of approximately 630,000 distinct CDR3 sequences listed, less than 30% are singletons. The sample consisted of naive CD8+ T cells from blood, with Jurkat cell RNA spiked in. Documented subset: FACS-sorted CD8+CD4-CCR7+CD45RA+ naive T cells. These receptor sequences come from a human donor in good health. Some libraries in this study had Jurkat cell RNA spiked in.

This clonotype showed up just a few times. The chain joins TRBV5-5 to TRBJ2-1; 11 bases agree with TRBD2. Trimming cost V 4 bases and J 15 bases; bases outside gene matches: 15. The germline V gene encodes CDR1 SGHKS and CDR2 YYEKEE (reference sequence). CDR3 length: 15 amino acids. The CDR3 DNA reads TGTGCCAGCAGCGCTACCATAGCGGGAGGGTCCTACTGGTTCTTC. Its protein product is CASSATIAGGSYWFF. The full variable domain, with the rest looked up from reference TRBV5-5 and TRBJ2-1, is DAGVTQSPTHLIKTRGQQVTLRCSPISGHKSVSWYQQVLGQGPQFIFQYYEKEERGRGNFPDRFSARQFPNYSSELNVNALLLGDSALYLCASSATIAGGSYWFFGPGTRLTVL.

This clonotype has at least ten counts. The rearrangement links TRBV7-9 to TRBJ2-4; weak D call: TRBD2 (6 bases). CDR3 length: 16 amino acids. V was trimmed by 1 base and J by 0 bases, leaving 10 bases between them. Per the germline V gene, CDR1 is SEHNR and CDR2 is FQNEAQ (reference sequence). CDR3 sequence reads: CASSLVRGLAKNIQYF. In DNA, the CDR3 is TGTGCCAGCAGCTTAGTTCGGGGACTAGCCAAAAACATTCAGTACTTC.

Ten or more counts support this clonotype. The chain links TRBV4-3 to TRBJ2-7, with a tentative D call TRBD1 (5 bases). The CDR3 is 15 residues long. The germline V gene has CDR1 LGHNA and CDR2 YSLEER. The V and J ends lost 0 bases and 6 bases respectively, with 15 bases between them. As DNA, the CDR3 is TGCGCCAGCAGCCAAGACAGGGAACCTAGTTGCGAGCAGTACTTC. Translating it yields CASSQDREPSCEQYF.

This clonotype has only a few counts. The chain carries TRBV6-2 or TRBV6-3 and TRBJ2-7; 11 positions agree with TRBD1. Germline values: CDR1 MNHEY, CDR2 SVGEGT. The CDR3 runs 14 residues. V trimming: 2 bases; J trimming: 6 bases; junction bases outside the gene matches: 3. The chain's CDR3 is CASSYRDRGIEQYF. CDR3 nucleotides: TGTGCCAGCAGTTACAGGGACAGGGGGATCGAGCAGTACTTC.

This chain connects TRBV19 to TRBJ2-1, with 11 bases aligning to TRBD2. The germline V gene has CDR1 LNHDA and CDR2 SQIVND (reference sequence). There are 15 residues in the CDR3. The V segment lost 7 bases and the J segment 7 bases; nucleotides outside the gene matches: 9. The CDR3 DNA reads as TGTGCCAGTACCGCTCTAGCGGGAGGTGTTAATGAGCAGTTCTTC. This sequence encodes CASTALAGGVNEQFF.

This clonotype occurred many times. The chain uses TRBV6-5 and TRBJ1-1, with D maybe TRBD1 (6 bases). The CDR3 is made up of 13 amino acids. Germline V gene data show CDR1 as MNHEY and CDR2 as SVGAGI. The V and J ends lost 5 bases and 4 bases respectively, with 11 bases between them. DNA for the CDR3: TGTGCCAGCAGTCCGGGACACCTCACTGAAGCTTTCTTT. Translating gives CASSPGHLTEAFF.

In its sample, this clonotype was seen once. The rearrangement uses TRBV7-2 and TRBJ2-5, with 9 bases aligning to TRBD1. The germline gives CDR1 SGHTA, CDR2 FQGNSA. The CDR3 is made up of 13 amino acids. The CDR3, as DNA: TGTGTCTCCGGGACAGGGCGACAAGAGACCCAGTACTTC. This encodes CVSGTGRQETQYF.

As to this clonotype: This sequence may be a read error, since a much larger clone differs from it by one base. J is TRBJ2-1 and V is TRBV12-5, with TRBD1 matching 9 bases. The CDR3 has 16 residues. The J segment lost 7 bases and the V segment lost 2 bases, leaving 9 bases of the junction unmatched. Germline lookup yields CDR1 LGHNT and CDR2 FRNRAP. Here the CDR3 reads CASGLNPGQGMNEQFF. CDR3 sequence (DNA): TGTGCTAGTGGTTTGAACCCCGGACAGGGGATGAATGAGCAGTTCTTC.

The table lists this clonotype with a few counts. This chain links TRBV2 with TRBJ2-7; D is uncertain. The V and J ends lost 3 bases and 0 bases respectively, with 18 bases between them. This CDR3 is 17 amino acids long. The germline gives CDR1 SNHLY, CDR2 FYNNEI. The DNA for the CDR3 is TGTGCCAGCAGTGACGAGGCAGCCATAGGCAACTCCTACGAGCAGTACTTC. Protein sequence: CASSDEAAIGNSYEQYF.

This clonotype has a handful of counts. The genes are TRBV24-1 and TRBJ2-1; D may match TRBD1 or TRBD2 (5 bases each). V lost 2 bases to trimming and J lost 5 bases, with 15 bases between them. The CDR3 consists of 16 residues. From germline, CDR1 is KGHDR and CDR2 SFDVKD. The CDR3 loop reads CATSDYRGVLNNEQFF. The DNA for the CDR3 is TGTGCCACCAGTGATTATCGAGGGGTTCTTAACAATGAGCAGTTCTTC.

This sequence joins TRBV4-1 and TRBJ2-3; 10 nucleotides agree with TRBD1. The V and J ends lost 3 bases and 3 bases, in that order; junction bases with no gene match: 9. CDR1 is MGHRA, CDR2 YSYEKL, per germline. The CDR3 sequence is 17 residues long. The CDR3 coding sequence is TGCGCCAGCAGCCAGGGGTTGGACAGGGGGACGACAGATACGCAGTATTTT. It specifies CASSQGLDRGTTDTQYF.

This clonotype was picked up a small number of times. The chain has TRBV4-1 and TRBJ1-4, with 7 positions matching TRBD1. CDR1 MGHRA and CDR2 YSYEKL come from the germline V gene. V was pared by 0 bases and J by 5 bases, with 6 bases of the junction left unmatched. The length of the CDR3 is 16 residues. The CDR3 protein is CASSQEPRGQNEKLFF. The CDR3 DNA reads TGCGCCAGCAGCCAAGAACCCAGGGGACAGAATGAAAAACTGTTTTTT.

CDR3: CASSLGAEVRGEQFF. CDR3 in DNA: TGTGCCAGCAGCTTGGGAGCGGAGGTCCGTGGTGAGCAGTTCTTC. J is TRBJ2-1 and V is TRBV5-6; D possibly corresponds to TRBD2 (5 bases). Germline CDR1 is SGHDT and CDR2 is YYEEEE. V gave up 0 bases and J gave up 9 bases, with 16 bases separating them. This CDR3 is 15 amino acids long.

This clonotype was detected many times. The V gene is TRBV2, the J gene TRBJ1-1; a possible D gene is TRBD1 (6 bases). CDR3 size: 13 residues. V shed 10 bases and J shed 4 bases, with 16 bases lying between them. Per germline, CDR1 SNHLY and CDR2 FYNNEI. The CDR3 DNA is TGTGCCAACACCAGGGGAGAGGGCACTGAAGCTTTCTTT. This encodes CANTRGEGTEAFF. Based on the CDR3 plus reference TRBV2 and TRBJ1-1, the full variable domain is EPEVTQTPSHQVTQMGQEVILRCVPISNHLYFYWYRQILGQKVEFLVSFYNNEISEKSEIFDDQFSVERPDGSNFTLKIRSTKLEDSAMYFCANTRGEGTEAFFGQGTRLTVV.

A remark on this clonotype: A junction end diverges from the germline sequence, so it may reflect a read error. This CDR3 reads CASGQTLAGYAETQYF. The DNA of the CDR3 is TGCGCCAGCGGCCAAACACTAGCGGGCTATGCAGAGACCCAGTACTTC. This chain connects TRBV4-1 to TRBJ2-5; 9 positions match TRBD2. This CDR3 contains 16 residues. Looked up from germline, CDR1 is MGHRA and CDR2 is YSYEKL.

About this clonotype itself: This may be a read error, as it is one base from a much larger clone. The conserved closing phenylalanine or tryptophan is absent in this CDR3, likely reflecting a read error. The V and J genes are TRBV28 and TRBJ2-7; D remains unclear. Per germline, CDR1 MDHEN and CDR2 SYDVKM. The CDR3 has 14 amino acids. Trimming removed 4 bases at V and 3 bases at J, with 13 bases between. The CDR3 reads CASSSSWASYEQYS. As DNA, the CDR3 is TGTGCCAGCAGTTCGTCTTGGGCCAGCTACGAGCAGTACTCC.